A selection of T cell receptor beta chains follows, all from one sample in a study of shared clonotypes between healthy human individuals. Assay: immunoSEQ multiplex PCR; the TCRdb copy retains only in-frame clones and omits some. Of fewer than 400,000 clones in the sample, around two thirds were seen once. Sequences were obtained from memory CD4+ T cells sorted from blood. Every receptor here comes from a man aged 25 to 40 in good health. CDR3s include the opening cysteine and the closing phenylalanine or tryptophan. D genes are given only for firm matches. Clone size is not always given. Where it is, it says once, few, many or a class for expanded clones.

clone size: .
D gene: .
V gene: TRBV6-6
J gene: TRBJ2-5
CDR3 DNA: TGTGCCAGCGCTTCTACGCGGGGCGCGGAGACCCAGTACTTC
CDR3 protein: CASASTRGAETQYF

clone size: once
D gene: .
V gene: TRBV6-5
J gene: TRBJ2-6
CDR3 DNA: TGTGCCAGCAGTTTCGGGAGCTCTGGGGCCAACGTCCTGACTTTC
CDR3 protein: CASSFGSSGANVLTF

clone size: many
D gene: TRBD1
V gene: TRBV2
J gene: TRBJ1-3
CDR3 DNA: TGTGCCAGCAGTGCCCGTATCCAGGGGGCGCAGAGCGGAAACACCATATATTTT
CDR3 protein: CASSARIQGAQSGNTIYF

clone size: .
D gene: .
V gene: TRBV2
J gene: TRBJ2-5
CDR3 DNA: TGTGCCAGCAGTGAAGCGCCCTCCGTCCAGTACTTC
CDR3 protein: CASSEAPSVQYF

clone size: .
D gene: .
V gene: TRBV27
J gene: TRBJ1-4
CDR3 DNA: TGTGCCAGCAGTTTTGGGGCAACTAATGAAAAACTGTTTTTT
CDR3 protein: CASSFGATNEKLFF

clone size: .
D gene: .
V gene: TRBV7-9
J gene: TRBJ2-7
CDR3 DNA: TGTGCCAGCAGCTCGGGGCCTACGAGACTAGTTGGTAGGTACGAGCAGTACTTC
CDR3 protein: CASSSGPTRLVGRYEQYF

clone size: many
D gene: .
V gene: TRBV28
J gene: TRBJ1-1
CDR3 DNA: TGTGCCAGCATGGGTCCGGTCACTGAAGCTTTCTTT
CDR3 protein: CASMGPVTEAFF

clone size: .
D gene: .
V gene: TRBV30
J gene: TRBJ2-1
CDR3 DNA: TGTGCCTGGAGTGCCTTAGGGGTTGAGCAGTTCTTC
CDR3 protein: CAWSALGVEQFF

clone size: many
D gene: .
V gene: TRBV14
J gene: TRBJ2-7
CDR3 DNA: TGTGCCAGCAGCCCCCGATGGGCGAACTCCTACGAGCAGTACTTC
CDR3 protein: CASSPRWANSYEQYF

clone size: .
D gene: TRBD1
V gene: TRBV25-1
J gene: TRBJ2-3
CDR3 DNA: TGTGCCAGCAGTCTCCCGGTAGGGGGCACCCTAACAGATACGCAGTATTTT
CDR3 protein: CASSLPVGGTLTDTQYF

clone size: few
D gene: .
V gene: TRBV19
J gene: TRBJ2-7
CDR3 DNA: TGTGCCAGCCGGATCGACGGTGGTTCCTACGAGCAGTACTTC
CDR3 protein: CASRIDGGSYEQYF

clone size: few
D gene: TRBD1
V gene: TRBV5-4
J gene: TRBJ1-4
CDR3 DNA: TGTGCCAGCAGCTCACCGGGACAGGGGGGTGAAAAACTGTTTTTT
CDR3 protein: CASSSPGQGGEKLFF

clone size: .
D gene: TRBD1
V gene: TRBV5-1
J gene: TRBJ1-3
CDR3 DNA: TGCGCCAGCAGCAAAACAGGGGGTATATCTGGAAACACCATATATTTT
CDR3 protein: CASSKTGGISGNTIYF

clone size: .
D gene: TRBD1
V gene: TRBV2
J gene: TRBJ1-5
CDR3 DNA: TGTGCCAGCAGGCCGACAGGGGCCTTCTATGATCAGCCCCAGCATTTT
CDR3 protein: CASRPTGAFYDQPQHF

clone size: .
D gene: .
V gene: TRBV5-6
J gene: TRBJ2-7
CDR3 DNA: TGTGCCAGCAGCTGGGCCGGGGACGAGCAGTACTTC
CDR3 protein: CASSWAGDEQYF

clone size: many
D gene: TRBD1
V gene: TRBV6-5
J gene: TRBJ1-4
CDR3 DNA: TGTGCCAGCAGTTACGGGACAGGGGGTCAAAAACTGTTTTTT
CDR3 protein: CASSYGTGGQKLFF

clone size: .
D gene: .
V gene: TRBV5-4
J gene: TRBJ2-7
CDR3 DNA: TGTGCCAGCAGCCCGGGACACCGGAGCTCCTACGAGCAGTACTTC
CDR3 protein: CASSPGHRSSYEQYF

clone size: .
D gene: TRBD2
V gene: TRBV11-2
J gene: TRBJ2-5
CDR3 DNA: TGTGCCAGCAGCAGCGGGATTCAAGAGACCCAGTACTTC
CDR3 protein: CASSSGIQETQYF

clone size: .
D gene: .
V gene: TRBV4-1
J gene: TRBJ2-1
CDR3 DNA: TGCGCCAGCAGCTTCGGGGGTGTCTCCTACAATGAGCAGTTCTTC
CDR3 protein: CASSFGGVSYNEQFF

clone size: .
D gene: .
V gene: TRBV18
J gene: TRBJ2-5
CDR3 DNA: TGTGCCAGCTCACCACACACAAACTTAGGGACCCAGTACTTC
CDR3 protein: CASSPHTNLGTQYF

clone size: once
D gene: .
V gene: TRBV5-5
J gene: TRBJ2-1
CDR3 DNA: TGTGCCAGCAGCTTCGCGCTAGTCATGAGTGAGCAGTTCTTC
CDR3 protein: CASSFALVMSEQFF

clone size: few
D gene: .
V gene: TRBV2
J gene: TRBJ1-5
CDR3 DNA: TGTGCCAGCAGTGAGGAAAGGGATCAGCCCCAGCATTTT
CDR3 protein: CASSEERDQPQHF